This entry features one T cell receptor (beta chain) sequence. TCRdb's table, derived via immunoSEQ multiplex PCR, lists solely in-frame clones and lacks some. Of tens of thousands of clones in the sample, roughly 95% were seen once. The data were obtained in a study of technical replicates of blood from a few donors. The V end lost 2 bases, the J end lost 3 bases, and 16 bases lay between the germline ends. The CDR3 loop spans 15 amino acids. Per the germline V gene, CDR1 is SQVTM and CDR2 is ANQGSEA. The chain combines TRBV29-1 with TRBJ1-2; maybe TRBD1 (6 bases). The sequenced material came from T cells isolated from PBMCs. The source of this sequence is a human donor in good health. CDR3 bases: TGCAGCGTTGAAAGGGGTGGGGGCGTCCACTATGGCTACACCTTC. It yields the protein CSVERGGGVHYGYTF. The complete variable domain, with remaining parts taken from reference TRBV29-1 and TRBJ1-2, reads SAVISQKPSRDICQRGTSLTIQCQVDSQVTMMFWYRQQPGQSLTLIATANQGSEATYESGFVIDKFPISRPNLTFSTLTVSNMSPEDSSIYLCSVERGGGVHYGYTFGSGTRLTVV.